The rows below give T cell receptor beta chains drawn from one sample of a study of beta chain features in type 1 diabetes. Using immunoSEQ multiplex PCR, the repertoire was profiled, and TCRdb retains in-frame clones only, with some absent. The sample consists of a few hundred thousand clones, roughly 16% of them appearing once. Sequencing was performed on naive CD4+ T cells from blood. The receptors originated from a man under 40 with type 1 diabetes. The conserved cysteine and the conserved F or W are not part of the CDR3 here. A D gene is named only where the DNA matches it firmly. Clone size is given for some rows only: seen once, a few or many times, or a class if the clone is expanded.

J: TRBJ2-1
V: TRBV5-1
D: .
size: few
CDR3: ASSLGLAYNNEQF

J: TRBJ2-4
V: TRBV7-9
D: .
size: .
CDR3: ASRTAGVGAKNIQY

J: TRBJ2-2
V: TRBV9
D: .
size: .
CDR3: ASNLAESGELF

J: TRBJ2-5
V: TRBV2
D: TRBD2
size: .
CDR3: ASSEFPSGRETQY

J: TRBJ2-7
V: TRBV28
D: .
size: .
CDR3: ASSGSYEQY

J: TRBJ2-1
V: TRBV7-2
D: TRBD2
size: .
CDR3: ASSSPGLAGVLVF

J: TRBJ2-7
V: TRBV5-1
D: TRBD1
size: .
CDR3: ASSLVAGGSYEQY

J: TRBJ2-3
V: TRBV7-9
D: .
size: few
CDR3: ASRPQADTQY

J: TRBJ2-7
V: TRBV29-1
D: .
size: few
CDR3: SVESSASGGKQY

J: TRBJ1-2
V: TRBV29-1
D: .
size: .
CDR3: SVLEGVSQNYGYT

J: TRBJ2-7
V: TRBV14
D: .
size: .
CDR3: ASSRNTYEQY

J: TRBJ2-3
V: TRBV27
D: .
size: .
CDR3: ASSPSEGDTQY

J: TRBJ1-4
V: TRBV29-1
D: .
size: few
CDR3: SVGSSGEKLF

J: TRBJ2-3
V: TRBV10-3
D: TRBD2
size: few
CDR3: AISKTSGEGDTQY

J: TRBJ2-1
V: TRBV4-1
D: .
size: .
CDR3: ASSQGGGMGNEQF

J: TRBJ2-5
V: TRBV9
D: TRBD1
size: .
CDR3: ASSLGQGKTQY

J: TRBJ1-1
V: TRBV30
D: .
size: .
CDR3: AWSVFHTEAF

J: TRBJ2-5
V: TRBV29-1
D: TRBD1
size: .
CDR3: SVTYGTGGQETQY

J: TRBJ2-3
V: TRBV12-5
D: TRBD1
size: few
CDR3: ASGPGTGVTDTQY

J: TRBJ2-1
V: TRBV29-1
D: TRBD2
size: .
CDR3: SANLAGTEQF

J: TRBJ1-5
V: TRBV30
D: .
size: few
CDR3: AWSGGAVSNQPQH

J: TRBJ2-3
V: TRBV29-1
D: TRBD1
size: .
CDR3: SVGAGGRTDTQY

J: TRBJ2-5
V: TRBV30
D: .
size: .
CDR3: AWRRGSRTQY

J: TRBJ1-5
V: TRBV6-6
D: .
size: .
CDR3: ASRYRQGEQPQH

J: TRBJ2-1
V: TRBV7-9
D: TRBD2
size: few
CDR3: ASSSRSVRGNYNEQF

J: TRBJ1-2
V: TRBV18
D: .
size: few
CDR3: ASSPGTGKNYGYT

J: TRBJ1-1
V: TRBV29-1
D: .
size: .
CDR3: SVVEQANTEAF

J: TRBJ2-3
V: TRBV7-9
D: TRBD2
size: few
CDR3: ASSLGIRLAGVMDTQY

J: TRBJ2-5
V: TRBV5-4
D: .
size: .
CDR3: ASSLRQQETQY

J: TRBJ1-4
V: TRBV4-1
D: .
size: .
CDR3: ASSMTVGEKLF

J: TRBJ2-7
V: TRBV4-1
D: TRBD1
size: few
CDR3: ASSQDRGLYEQY

J: TRBJ2-2
V: TRBV30
D: .
size: few
CDR3: AWSVRFQRYSGELF

J: TRBJ1-4
V: TRBV4-1
D: .
size: .
CDR3: ASSQDGKKLF

J: TRBJ2-2
V: TRBV20-1
D: TRBD1
size: few
CDR3: SAIRGRELF

J: TRBJ2-7
V: TRBV6-6
D: .
size: .
CDR3: ASSYPTQLEQY

J: TRBJ2-6
V: TRBV9
D: .
size: .
CDR3: ASSVKDWANVLT

J: TRBJ1-1
V: TRBV4-1
D: .
size: few
CDR3: ASSQEQRRPTEAF

J: TRBJ2-7
V: TRBV7-2
D: TRBD1
size: few
CDR3: ASSYRTGNEQY

J: TRBJ2-7
V: TRBV25-1
D: .
size: few
CDR3: ASSPGGEYEQY

J: TRBJ2-1
V: TRBV4-2
D: TRBD2
size: few
CDR3: ASSLRTSGTSSYNEQF